This TCR beta chain was captured in a study of PD-L1 blockade in urothelial cancer. Study-level background: Patients' prior chemotherapy regimens numbered 0 to 3. T cells were recovered from blood samples at a median of roughly 150,000.

This CDR3 comprises 13 residues. V was pared by 0 bases and J by 4 bases, with 7 bases between. CDR1 is MGHRA, CDR2 YSYEKL, per germline. Generated by immunoSEQ multiplex PCR, the TCRdb table keeps only in-frame clones and is missing some. The sample lists some 100,000 clones; about 90% were seen once. The TCR originated in a woman over 75 with urothelial cancer. The source was PBMCs, collected around atezolizumab (anti-PD-L1) treatment. This chain uses TRBV4-1 with TRBJ2-7; perhaps TRBD1 as D (5 bases). CDR3 residues: CASSQEGLYEQYF. CDR3 nucleotides: TGCGCCAGCAGCCAAGAGGGGCTTTACGAGCAGTACTTC.